One and the same sample provided the 5 T cell receptor beta chains below, sequenced in a study of OX40 agonist ivuxolimab in advanced cancers. Library creation used the immunoSEQ multiplex PCR assay. Not all clones reach the TCRdb copy of this immuneACCESS table, which keeps in-frame sequences only. Checked studies attribute under half of the gap to unresolved V genes and leave the rest unexplained. For this sample there are about 41,000 clones; around 87% appear just once. Jointly, the top ten make up approximately 3.7% of the sample. Material: CD4+ or CD8+ T cells sorted from blood, obtained in a trial of the OX40 agonist ivuxolimab. Every receptor here comes from an adult with an advanced solid tumor such as melanoma, head and neck, liver or kidney cancer.

The chain uses TRBV14 and TRBJ2-7, with a tentative D call TRBD2 (5 bases). Trimming removed 4 bases at V and 0 bases at J, with 31 bases between. This CDR3 has 21 residues. Germline CDR1 and CDR2: SGHDN and FVKESK. The CDR3 is CASSPTTGLVMAGPGSYEQYF. In DNA form, the CDR3 reads TGTGCCAGCAGCCCAACCACGGGCCTCGTCATGGCGGGCCCCGGCTCCTACGAGCAGTACTTC.

The genes are TRBV11-3 and TRBJ2-7, with 11 bases aligning to TRBD2. The CDR3 sequence is 17 residues long. Germline trimming cut 2 bases from V and 0 bases from J; bases unmatched to any gene: 6. CDR1 SGHNT and CDR2 YENEEA come from the germline V gene. The CDR3 reads CASSLLTSGAFSYEQYF. In DNA form, the CDR3 reads TGTGCCAGCAGCTTATTGACTAGCGGGGCCTTCTCCTACGAGCAGTACTTC.

Concerning this clone itself: The junction differs from germline at one of its ends, possibly a read error. The chain joins TRBV19 to TRBJ1-1; no clear D gene. This CDR3 is 12 amino acids long. The germline V gene has CDR1 LNHDA and CDR2 SQIVND (reference sequence). CDR3 protein: CASSISRTEAFF. The CDR3 bases are TGTGCCAGTAGTATATCCCGAACTGAGGCTTTCTTT.

This clone has a single count. V is TRBV18 and J is TRBJ2-1; 7 bases align to TRBD1. After removal of 2 bases from V and 6 bases from J, the junction contained 7 bases not matched to a gene. The CDR3 has 15 amino acids. Germline lookup yields CDR1 KGHSH and CDR2 LQKENI. CDR3 in amino acids: CASSPRQGDLNEQFF. The CDR3 bases are TGTGCCAGCTCACCAAGACAGGGAGACCTCAATGAGCAGTTCTTC.

The chain uses TRBV9 and TRBJ2-7, with 16 nucleotides matching TRBD2. The germline gives CDR1 SGDLS, CDR2 YYNGEE. CDR3 length: 18 amino acids. V lost 3 bases, J lost 4 bases, and 10 bases stayed unmatched. The CDR3 sequence is CASSAGTSGRGKGYEQYF. CDR3 nucleotide sequence: TGTGCCAGCAGCGCCGGGACTAGCGGGAGGGGGAAGGGGTACGAGCAGTACTTC.